These 5 T cell receptor beta chains share one sample of origin, sequenced in a study of CD8 T cells in Susac syndrome (dated by TCRdb to the late 2010s). Libraries were prepared through the immunoSEQ multiplex PCR assay. RNA was extracted using the RNeasy kit, and roughly 0.45 to 1 microgram was reverse transcribed with random hexamers. TCRdb ran its own pipeline on the public reads, namely fastp trimming at Q25 and MiXCR clone calling, and kept in-frame beta chains. Rows merge per CDR3 protein into single entries with the most common DNA and genes. The sample table records some 400,000 distinct CDR3 sequences; more than 80% of these occur just once. Approximately 0.12% of the sample lies in the top ten. What was sequenced was CD8+ T cells from PBMCs. The receptor set was obtained from a human donor with multiple sclerosis.

The CDR3 DNA sequence: TGTGCCACCAGCAGAGGGATGGGACTAGCGGGAGGTTACAATGAGCAGTTCTTC. Protein product: CATSRGMGLAGGYNEQFF. The V call is TRBV15, the J call TRBJ2-1, with 15 positions matching TRBD2. The ends lost 1 base at V and 4 bases at J; junction bases unmatched: 5. There are 18 residues in the CDR3. CDR1 LNHNV and CDR2 YYDKDF come from the germline V gene (reference sequence).

The J gene is TRBJ1-2, the V gene TRBV27, with D possibly being TRBD1 (6 bases). Germline V lookup: CDR1 MNHEY, CDR2 SMNVEV (reference sequence). The CDR3 has 13 residues. V was clipped by 7 bases and J by 4 bases, with 13 bases between them. CDR3 sequence reads: CASKQGGTYGYTF. The CDR3, as DNA: TGTGCCAGCAAACAGGGAGGTACCTATGGCTACACCTTC.

The chain recombines TRBV29-1 with TRBJ2-4; TRBD2 aligns across 9 bases. The CDR3 is 17 amino acids. V dropped 5 bases and J dropped 0; count of bases not matched to a gene: 11. CDR1 and CDR2 from the germline V gene are SQVTM and ANQGSEA. The DNA of the CDR3 is TGCAGCGTTACCATAAGCGGGGGGTCTCTAGCCAAAAACATTCAGTACTTC. It yields the protein CSVTISGGSLAKNIQYF.

This rearrangement joins TRBV4-1 to TRBJ1-1, with D unclear. The CDR3 extends over 14 amino acids. Looked up from germline, CDR1 is MGHRA and CDR2 is YSYEKL. Trimming cost V 0 bases and J 0 bases, with 5 bases left between them. Written as DNA, the CDR3 is TGCGCCAGCAGCCAAGATCACATGAACACTGAAGCTTTCTTT. It is translated as CASSQDHMNTEAFF.

This chain uses TRBV4-1 with TRBJ1-1; D may be TRBD1 (5 bases). V was pared by 1 base and J by 6 bases, with 15 bases between. CDR1 and CDR2 (germline): MGHRA, YSYEKL. The CDR3 has 15 amino acids. The CDR3 DNA sequence: TGCGCCAGCAGCCAAGTAACAGGCCCACACGCTGAAGCTTTCTTT. It yields the protein CASSQVTGPHAEAFF.